These T cell receptor beta chains were read from a single sample in a study of regulatory dendritic cells for organ transplantation. Their antigens are not known. Sequenced by immunoSEQ multiplex PCR; TCRdb stores in-frame clones only, minus some. This table has about 20,000 clones, 70% to 90% appearing once. Sequences were obtained from naive CD4+ T cells from blood cultured with regulatory dendritic cells. The receptors come from a human donor in good health. The CDR3 runs from the conserved cysteine through the conserved F or W. D genes are given only for firm matches. Rows may omit the clone size; those that give it use once, few, many or a size class.

.	.	TRBV10-1	TRBJ2-5	TGCGCCAGCAGTGAGAGGGCAGGACAAGAGACCCAGTACTTC	CASSERAGQETQYF
.	.	TRBV28	TRBJ1-4	TGTGCCAGCAGTTCCGCCGGGGTAGGGGTAAATGAAAAACTGTTTTTT	CASSSAGVGVNEKLFF
.	.	TRBV5-6	TRBJ2-2	TGTGCCAGCAGCCCCACGTGGGGCGACGGTGAGACCGGGGAGCTGTTTTTT	CASSPTWGDGETGELFF
TRBD2	.	TRBV5-4	TRBJ2-7	TGTGCCAGCAGCTTGGGTGGGACTAGAAGCTACGAGCAGTACTTC	CASSLGGTRSYEQYF
.	.	TRBV9	TRBJ2-1	TGTGCCAGCGGAATCTCCTACAATGAGCAGTTCTTC	CASGISYNEQFF
TRBD2	.	TRBV5-4	TRBJ2-1	TGTGCCAGCAGCTTCAAAGGGACTAGCGGACATTCTAGCTCCTACAATGAGCAGTTCTTC	CASSFKGTSGHSSSYNEQFF
TRBD1	.	TRBV4-3	TRBJ1-1	TGCGCCAGCAGCCAAGAGGGGACAGGGGGTAGAGGAGCTTTCTTT	CASSQEGTGGRGAFF
.	.	TRBV5-1	TRBJ2-3	TGCGCCAGCAGCTTGCACAGGGTGAGCACAGATACGCAGTATTTT	CASSLHRVSTDTQYF
TRBD2	once	TRBV11-2	TRBJ2-2	TGTGCCAGCAGCTTCAAGCGGGGGGGATCTGACACCGGGGAGCTGTTTTTT	CASSFKRGGSDTGELFF
.	.	TRBV7-2	TRBJ2-5	TGTGCCAGCAGCTTGACTAGTCTCCAAGAGACCCAGTACTTC	CASSLTSLQETQYF
TRBD2	.	TRBV5-1	TRBJ2-7	TGCGCCAGCAGCCGACTAGCGGGAGGGAATTACGAGCAGTACTTC	CASSRLAGGNYEQYF
.	once	TRBV7-2	TRBJ2-5	TGTGCCAGCAGCTTAGGGTTCCTGGGGGGAACCCATCCAGAGACCCAGTACTTC	CASSLGFLGGTHPETQYF
.	few	TRBV6-1	TRBJ2-7	TGTGCCAGCAGGCTCGGCGAGCAGTACTTC	CASRLGEQYF
.	.	TRBV18	TRBJ1-1	TGTGCCAGCTCCCCTGTGGGCACTGAAGCTTTCTTT	CASSPVGTEAFF
.	.	TRBV14	TRBJ1-4	TGTGCCAGCAGCCCGATGGGACTAAGCGAAAAACTGTTTTTT	CASSPMGLSEKLFF
TRBD2	.	TRBV5-1	TRBJ2-5	TGCGCCAGCAGCTTTGGGACTAGCACAGAGGGAGGAGAGACCCAGTACTTC	CASSFGTSTEGGETQYF
TRBD1	.	TRBV5-6	TRBJ2-7	TGTGCCAGCAGCTATGAAACCGGGACAGGATTCTACGAGCAGTACTTC	CASSYETGTGFYEQYF
.	.	TRBV30	TRBJ2-7	TGTGCCTGGTCCACGGGCAGGGGAGCGGGCGAGCAGTACTTC	CAWSTGRGAGEQYF
TRBD1	.	TRBV18	TRBJ2-5	TGTGCCAGCTCGCAAGGGACAGCCGAAGAGACCCAGTACTTC	CASSQGTAEETQYF
TRBD1	.	TRBV5-6	TRBJ2-7	TGTGCCAGCAGCTTGAAAGGGACAGTAAACTACGAGCAGTACTTC	CASSLKGTVNYEQYF
.	.	TRBV4-3	TRBJ2-7	TGCGCCAGCAGCCAGGATGGCTGGGAGCAGTACTTC	CASSQDGWEQYF
.	.	TRBV5-1	TRBJ2-7	TGCGCCAGCAGCAGGGGCGATATCGATATTACCTACGAGCAGTACTTC	CASSRGDIDITYEQYF
TRBD2	.	TRBV10-3	TRBJ2-1	TGTGCCACCCGAGCGGGGACCCAAGGTAATGAGCAGTTCTTC	CATRAGTQGNEQFF
TRBD1	.	TRBV19	TRBJ2-6	TGTGCCAGTAGTATAGGGACAGGGACTGGGGCCAACGTCCTGACTTTC	CASSIGTGTGANVLTF
TRBD1	.	TRBV29-1	TRBJ1-2	TGCAGCGGAGGGGGCCTTGGTGGCTACACCTTC	CSGGGLGGYTF
TRBD1	.	TRBV28	TRBJ1-2	TGTGCCAGCAGTTCCGTCTCCCGGGACAGAGCCTTAAACTATGGCTACACCTTC	CASSSVSRDRALNYGYTF
TRBD1	.	TRBV4-2	TRBJ2-7	TGTGCCAGCAGCCAAGCCGCCGGGACAGACTACGAGCAGTACTTC	CASSQAAGTDYEQYF
.	once	TRBV27	TRBJ1-1	TGTGCCAGCAGCCCCGGGGATCTAAACACTGAAGCTTTCTTT	CASSPGDLNTEAFF
.	.	TRBV27	TRBJ1-1	TGTGCCAGCAGTGTGGGCCGTTACACTGAAGCTTTCTTT	CASSVGRYTEAFF
.	.	TRBV28	TRBJ2-7	TGTGCCAGCAGTTTAGGTCGATATTACGAGCAGTACTTC	CASSLGRYYEQYF
.	.	TRBV9	TRBJ1-1	TGTGCCAGCACCCCCCAGTTGGGGAACACTGAAGCTTTCTTT	CASTPQLGNTEAFF
TRBD2	.	TRBV7-2	TRBJ2-3	TGTGCCAGCAGCTTAGTTTTGGTTACGGGGCGGGAGTCGGTTGATACGCAGTATTTT	CASSLVLVTGRESVDTQYF
.	.	TRBV11-1	TRBJ1-1	TGTGCCAGCAGCACACAGACAGCCAAAGCTGAAGCTTTCTTT	CASSTQTAKAEAFF
.	.	TRBV7-6	TRBJ2-1	TGTGCCAGCAGCCCCGGACTCCTGAGCTCCTACAATGAGCAGTTCTTC	CASSPGLLSSYNEQFF
TRBD2	.	TRBV6-5	TRBJ2-2	TGTGCCAGCGGCCGGGGGGGCGGGGAGCTGTTTTTT	CASGRGGGELFF
.	.	TRBV18	TRBJ2-5	TGTGCCAGCTCACCATCCCAGGGTGAGACCCAGTACTTC	CASSPSQGETQYF
TRBD2	.	TRBV4-3	TRBJ2-1	TGCGCCAGCAGCCGAACAGCGGGGGAAACCTACAATGAGCAGTTCTTC	CASSRTAGETYNEQFF
.	once	TRBV6-1	TRBJ1-2	TGTGCCAGCAGTGAAACGCACAGGCGATACTATGGCTACACCTTC	CASSETHRRYYGYTF
TRBD2	.	TRBV4-1	TRBJ2-7	TGCGCCAGCAGCCAAGATACGGGGTGGGGGGGGTCGGACTACGAGCAGTACTTC	CASSQDTGWGGSDYEQYF
.	.	TRBV29-1	TRBJ1-5	TGCAGCGTTAGCGCGAGCAATCGGCCCCAGCATTTT	CSVSASNRPQHF
.	.	TRBV6-5	TRBJ1-5	TGTGCCAGCAAAAGACAGCCGCAGGGCAATCAGCCCCAGCATTTT	CASKRQPQGNQPQHF
TRBD1	once	TRBV6-5	TRBJ1-2	TGTGCCAGCACCCGGGGGGGACAGGGGGCCGGCTACACCTTC	CASTRGGQGAGYTF
.	.	TRBV7-3	TRBJ2-2	TGTGCCAGCAGCTTATGGGCCCTAGGCACCGGGGAGCTGTTTTTT	CASSLWALGTGELFF
.	.	TRBV9	TRBJ1-1	TGTGCCAGCAGCGTAGGACAGAAAGCAACTGAAGCTTTCTTT	CASSVGQKATEAFF
.	.	TRBV11-2	TRBJ2-7	TGTGCCAGCGAAAAGGGGGTTGAGCAGTACTTC	CASEKGVEQYF
.	.	TRBV5-1	TRBJ2-7	TGCGCCAGCAGCCCGAAGTTTGACGGATCCTACGAGCAGTACTTC	CASSPKFDGSYEQYF
.	.	TRBV18	TRBJ2-7	TGTGCCAGCTCACCAGGAGACGGATCCTACGAGCAGTACTTC	CASSPGDGSYEQYF
.	.	TRBV19	TRBJ1-5	TGTGCCAGTAGTATAGGAGAGGCACAGGTATTCAATCAGCCCCAGCATTTT	CASSIGEAQVFNQPQHF
TRBD1	.	TRBV30	TRBJ1-1	TGTGCCTGGAGTGTAGACAGGGGGACTGAAGCTTTCTTT	CAWSVDRGTEAFF
.	.	TRBV28	TRBJ2-7	TGTGCCAGCAGTTTAGTTCCGGGGCAGACCACCTACGAGCAGTACTTC	CASSLVPGQTTYEQYF
.	.	TRBV7-2	TRBJ2-3	TGTGCCAGCAGCTTCGCATTTCAAACAGATACGCAGTATTTT	CASSFAFQTDTQYF